These T cell receptor beta chains were read from a single sample in a study of blood T cell repertoires in COVID-19. Profiled with immunoSEQ multiplex PCR; TCRdb holds only in-frame clones, not every one. Of roughly 200,000 clones in the sample, under 90% were seen once. Sequencing was performed on peripheral blood. The receptor set was obtained from a woman older than 75 with COVID-19, enrolled during active disease. Each CDR3 is given with its conserved first and last residue. A D gene is named only where the DNA matches it firmly. Clone size is given for some rows only: seen once, a few or many times, or a class if the clone is expanded.

j_gene: TRBJ1-3; d_gene: .; abundance: .; v_gene: TRBV10-1; CDR3aa: CASSVGCSGNTIYF; CDR3nt: TGCGCCAGCAGTGTCGGGTGCTCTGGAAACACCATATATTTT
j_gene: TRBJ2-6; d_gene: .; abundance: .; v_gene: TRBV25-1; CDR3aa: CASSEGAAADSGANVLTF; CDR3nt: TGTGCCAGCAGTGAGGGTGCGGCAGCCGACTCTGGGGCCAACGTCCTGACTTTC
j_gene: TRBJ1-4; d_gene: .; abundance: .; v_gene: TRBV3-1/TRBV3-2; CDR3aa: CASSHHGSEKLFF; CDR3nt: TGTGCCAGCAGCCACCACGGGAGTGAAAAACTGTTTTTT
j_gene: TRBJ1-1; d_gene: TRBD1; abundance: .; v_gene: TRBV7-9; CDR3aa: CASSFSNRGDGNTEAFF; CDR3nt: TGTGCCAGCAGCTTTTCAAACAGGGGTGACGGGAACACTGAAGCTTTCTTT
j_gene: TRBJ1-2; d_gene: .; abundance: .; v_gene: TRBV28; CDR3aa: CASSLGGGNYGYTF; CDR3nt: TGTGCCAGCAGCCTGGGCGGGGGAAACTATGGCTACACCTTC
j_gene: TRBJ2-3; d_gene: .; abundance: .; v_gene: TRBV5-5; CDR3aa: CASSLGGRNTQYF; CDR3nt: TGTGCCAGCAGCTTGGGGGGGCGAAATACGCAGTATTTT
j_gene: TRBJ1-3; d_gene: .; abundance: .; v_gene: TRBV29-1; CDR3aa: CSVEWGGSGNTIYF; CDR3nt: TGCAGCGTTGAATGGGGGGGCTCTGGAAACACCATATATTTT
j_gene: TRBJ1-1; d_gene: TRBD1; abundance: once; v_gene: TRBV7-2; CDR3aa: CASRPGTGRLEAFF; CDR3nt: TGTGCCAGCAGACCGGGGACAGGCAGATTAGAAGCTTTCTTT
j_gene: TRBJ1-6; d_gene: .; abundance: few; v_gene: TRBV28; CDR3aa: CASTSTVASYNSPLHF; CDR3nt: TGTGCCAGCACCTCCACAGTGGCCTCCTATAATTCACCCCTCCACTTT
j_gene: TRBJ2-3; d_gene: .; abundance: once; v_gene: TRBV29-1; CDR3aa: CSVGSYRTDTQYF; CDR3nt: TGCAGCGTTGGGTCCTACCGCACAGATACGCAGTATTTT
j_gene: TRBJ2-7; d_gene: TRBD2; abundance: .; v_gene: TRBV5-1; CDR3aa: CASSPGLAGAGGSEQYF; CDR3nt: TGCGCCAGCTCACCGGGACTAGCGGGGGCCGGGGGATCCGAGCAGTACTTC
j_gene: TRBJ1-5; d_gene: .; abundance: .; v_gene: TRBV19; CDR3aa: CASTHWAESNQPQHF; CDR3nt: TGTGCCAGTACCCATTGGGCCGAGAGCAATCAGCCCCAGCATTTT
j_gene: TRBJ2-7; d_gene: .; abundance: once; v_gene: TRBV5-1; CDR3aa: CASSLGLGSGTYEQYF; CDR3nt: TGCGCCAGCAGCTTGGGTTTGGGGAGCGGAACCTACGAGCAGTACTTC
j_gene: TRBJ1-5; d_gene: .; abundance: .; v_gene: TRBV12-2; CDR3aa: CASRSGQGRCQPQHF; CDR3nt: TGTGCAAGTCGCTCCGGACAGGGGAGGTGTCAGCCCCAGCATTTT
j_gene: TRBJ1-6; d_gene: .; abundance: .; v_gene: TRBV2; CDR3aa: CASTPEGVGSPLHF; CDR3nt: TGTGCCAGCACCCCCGAGGGGGTAGGTTCACCCCTCCACTTT
j_gene: TRBJ2-7; d_gene: .; abundance: .; v_gene: TRBV14; CDR3aa: CASSIQGSYEQYF; CDR3nt: TGTGCCAGCAGCATACAGGGTTCCTACGAGCAGTACTTC
j_gene: TRBJ1-2; d_gene: .; abundance: .; v_gene: TRBV18; CDR3aa: CASSPAGNYGYTF; CDR3nt: TGTGCCAGCTCACCGGCAGGAAACTATGGCTACACCTTC
j_gene: TRBJ1-2; d_gene: .; abundance: .; v_gene: TRBV5-1; CDR3aa: CASSLGRNYGYTF; CDR3nt: TGCGCCAGCAGCTTGGGCAGGAACTATGGCTACACCTTC
j_gene: TRBJ2-1; d_gene: TRBD2; abundance: .; v_gene: TRBV7-9; CDR3aa: CASSLVRTSRNEQFF; CDR3nt: TGTGCCAGCAGCTTAGTACGGACTAGTCGGAATGAGCAGTTCTTC
j_gene: TRBJ1-6; d_gene: .; abundance: many; v_gene: TRBV2; CDR3aa: CASKERRGAGDSPLHF; CDR3nt: TGTGCCAGCAAAGAAAGACGGGGGGCTGGTGATTCACCCCTCCACTTT
j_gene: TRBJ2-3; d_gene: TRBD2; abundance: .; v_gene: TRBV5-1; CDR3aa: CASSSGGGTDTQYF; CDR3nt: TGCGCCAGCAGCTCCGGCGGGGGAACAGATACGCAGTATTTT
j_gene: TRBJ1-2; d_gene: TRBD1; abundance: .; v_gene: TRBV20-1; CDR3aa: CSASKPGTAVYGYTF; CDR3nt: TGCAGTGCTAGTAAACCCGGGACAGCGGTCTATGGCTACACCTTC
j_gene: TRBJ1-4; d_gene: .; abundance: .; v_gene: TRBV7-2; CDR3aa: CASSPKTGSEKLFF; CDR3nt: TGTGCCAGCAGCCCAAAGACAGGTAGCGAAAAACTGTTTTTT
j_gene: TRBJ1-5; d_gene: .; abundance: .; v_gene: TRBV5-1; CDR3aa: CASSLDPGNQPQHF; CDR3nt: TGCGCCAGCAGCTTGGATCCGGGCAATCAGCCCCAGCATTTT
j_gene: TRBJ2-3; d_gene: TRBD1; abundance: .; v_gene: TRBV10-3; CDR3aa: CAISGLGQGADTQYF; CDR3nt: TGTGCCATCAGTGGCCTGGGACAGGGGGCAGATACGCAGTATTTT
j_gene: TRBJ1-2; d_gene: TRBD1; abundance: .; v_gene: TRBV6-5; CDR3aa: CATQGQGFRGYTF; CDR3nt: TGTGCCACCCAGGGACAGGGGTTTAGGGGCTACACCTTC
j_gene: TRBJ2-3; d_gene: TRBD2; abundance: .; v_gene: TRBV6-6; CDR3aa: CASGQGLSSTDTQYF; CDR3nt: TGTGCCAGCGGGCAGGGACTATCGAGCACAGATACGCAGTATTTT
j_gene: TRBJ2-1; d_gene: TRBD2; abundance: .; v_gene: TRBV9; CDR3aa: CASSVEAGGRVLNEQFF; CDR3nt: TGTGCCAGCAGCGTAGAGGCAGGCGGGAGGGTACTCAATGAGCAGTTCTTC
j_gene: TRBJ2-7; d_gene: TRBD1; abundance: .; v_gene: TRBV6-2/TRBV6-3; CDR3aa: CASSFQGAPGEQYF; CDR3nt: TGTGCCAGCAGTTTCCAGGGGGCCCCCGGGGAGCAGTACTTC
j_gene: TRBJ1-6; d_gene: .; abundance: .; v_gene: TRBV5-1; CDR3aa: CASSLDSQYNSPLHF; CDR3nt: TGCGCCAGCAGCTTGGACAGTCAATATAATTCACCCCTCCACTTT
j_gene: TRBJ2-7; d_gene: .; abundance: .; v_gene: TRBV21-1; CDR3aa: CASSKGSVGLARPYEQYF; CDR3nt: TGTGCCAGCAGCAAAGGGTCTGTGGGACTAGCGAGGCCCTACGAGCAGTACTTC
j_gene: TRBJ2-7; d_gene: TRBD1; abundance: .; v_gene: TRBV28; CDR3aa: CATDRADYEQYF; CDR3nt: TGTGCCACCGACAGGGCGGACTACGAGCAGTACTTC
j_gene: TRBJ2-7; d_gene: .; abundance: .; v_gene: TRBV11-2; CDR3aa: CASSLRGGYEQYF; CDR3nt: TGTGCCAGCAGCTTAAGAGGAGGCTACGAGCAGTACTTC
j_gene: TRBJ2-5; d_gene: TRBD2; abundance: .; v_gene: TRBV12-3/TRBV12-4; CDR3aa: CASSPGGTQYF; CDR3nt: TGTGCCAGCAGTCCGGGGGGGACCCAGTACTTC
j_gene: TRBJ2-7; d_gene: .; abundance: .; v_gene: TRBV6-5; CDR3aa: CASSPSRVGRYF; CDR3nt: TGTGCCAGCAGTCCCTCGAGGGTCGGGCGGTACTTC
j_gene: TRBJ2-5; d_gene: TRBD2; abundance: .; v_gene: TRBV2; CDR3aa: CASSELAGVQETQYF; CDR3nt: TGTGCCAGCAGTGAACTAGCGGGGGTCCAAGAGACCCAGTACTTC
j_gene: TRBJ1-2; d_gene: .; abundance: once; v_gene: TRBV27; CDR3aa: CASSLGPRGIGYTF; CDR3nt: TGTGCCAGCAGTTTAGGTCCCAGGGGTATTGGCTACACCTTC
j_gene: TRBJ1-2; d_gene: .; abundance: .; v_gene: TRBV4-2; CDR3aa: CASSQDVSLDGYTF; CDR3nt: TGTGCCAGCAGCCAAGATGTCTCTTTAGATGGCTACACCTTC
j_gene: TRBJ1-2; d_gene: TRBD1; abundance: .; v_gene: TRBV3-1/TRBV3-2; CDR3aa: CASSQGTGTVGDGYTF; CDR3nt: TGTGCCAGCAGCCAAGGGACAGGGACAGTCGGGGATGGCTACACCTTC
j_gene: TRBJ2-1; d_gene: TRBD2; abundance: .; v_gene: TRBV5-1; CDR3aa: CASSSPRGGIPNEQFF; CDR3nt: TGCGCCAGCAGCTCCCCACGGGGGGGCATACCCAATGAGCAGTTCTTC
j_gene: TRBJ2-1; d_gene: .; abundance: .; v_gene: TRBV28; CDR3aa: CASSTLAAVSYNEQFF; CDR3nt: TGTGCCAGCAGTACCTTAGCGGCTGTCTCCTACAATGAGCAGTTCTTC
j_gene: TRBJ1-5; d_gene: .; abundance: once; v_gene: TRBV28; CDR3aa: CASSSRSGPQHF; CDR3nt: TGTGCCAGCAGTTCGCGGTCCGGACCCCAGCATTTT
j_gene: TRBJ2-5; d_gene: .; abundance: once; v_gene: TRBV2; CDR3aa: CASSGQSYQETQYF; CDR3nt: TGTGCCAGCAGTGGGCAATCGTACCAAGAGACCCAGTACTTC
j_gene: TRBJ2-7; d_gene: .; abundance: .; v_gene: TRBV5-6; CDR3aa: CASSSIDRYTYEQYF; CDR3nt: TGTGCCAGCAGCTCAATAGACAGGTACACCTACGAGCAGTACTTC